This T cell receptor (beta chain) was documented in a study of blood T cells in healthy people across ages (dated by TCRdb to 2013 to 2016). Study-wide context: Template switching captured roughly one uniquely barcoded TCR beta cDNA molecule per two T cells in model experiments. The study measured age-related changes in TCR beta repertoire diversity using deep sequencing normalized with unique cDNA molecular identifiers. The donors were split into four age groups: young (average 16 years), middle-aged (39), aged (roughly 60) and long-lived (about 74). Donors of different ages were randomly distributed across sequencing lanes to avoid experimental bias. For two donors (one aged 18 to 30 and one aged 80 or older), the study analyzed two additional independent replicas of 1 million unique cDNA reads from the same blood draw. The research as a whole found: Compared with the aged group, the long-lived group had more naive CD4+ T cells, fewer expanded clones and increased TCR diversity, a pattern suggesting age selection. Since profiling was done on bulk unsorted PBMCs, naive and antigen-experienced compartments could not be conclusively compared. Observed TCR beta diversity per million T cells fell roughly linearly with age, and a significant reduction was already apparent by age around 36. Donor CMV infection status was unknown, potentially confounding age-related changes in expanded clonotypes. Estimates of total diversity based on one million sequenced T cells were regarded as lower bounds and as underestimates. There was a strong correlation between observed TCR beta diversity and the percentage of naive T cells measured by flow cytometry.

Trimming removed 5 bases from V and 6 bases from J; the gene matches leave 15 bases unexplained. The CDR3 contains 15 residues, cysteine and phenylalanine counted. Just the 45-base CDR3 DNA is kept, in frame starting at base 1. The germline V gene sets CDR1 to SQVTM and CDR2 to ANQGSEA. The approximately 39 donors, aged roughly 6 to 90 years, were systemically healthy Caucasian individuals from Russia. Each donor gave 8 to 10 milliliters of peripheral blood, drawn into EDTA-treated Vacutainer tubes. Ficoll-Paque density-gradient centrifugation was used to isolate PBMCs, with at least 6.5 million per sample. Trizol reagent was used to extract total RNA from the PBMCs, yielding at least 5.5 micrograms per sample. The percentages of naive CD45RAhigh/CD27high T cells were determined by flow cytometry on a PBMC aliquot from every donor. Regarding this clonotype: This receptor's antigen is unknown. No clone much larger than this one lies a single base away; base qualities are absent.

Library prep was done by 5' RACE. A second PCR of roughly 7 to 12 cycles was run with a J-beta primer mix and a sample-barcoded 5' primer. A template-switch 5' adaptor carrying 12 random nucleotides introduced a unique molecular identifier onto each TCR beta cDNA molecule. Each sample yielded at least 2.5 million CDR3-containing paired-end reads. First-strand cDNA was synthesized from all RNA with the Mint cDNA synthesis kit, primed by a TRBC-specific oligonucleotide. All cDNA was treated with uracil-DNA glycosylase and then went through a first 18-cycle PCR with the universal primers M1SS and BC2_uni_R. The study's processing was this. For normalization, 1 million high-quality reads were randomly selected from each sample, with every read carrying a distinct molecular identifier. Reads with shared molecular identifiers were discarded instead of being binned into consensus sequences. MiTCR, with a Q25 quality threshold and the strictest error-elimination algorithm, was used for CDR3 identification, clonotype clustering and error correction. A nonparametric unseen species model using Euler transformation provided a lower-bound estimate of total TCR beta diversity. TCRdb itself trimmed the public reads at Q25 with fastp, ran MiXCR and retained productive beta chains. Each record represents a unique CDR3 protein, reported with the most common genes and DNA among its rows. What appears here as the V and J calls and clone size reflects TCRdb's work, not the paper's. This sample comprises 1.5 million to 2 million distinct CDR3 sequences, about 39% of them detected only once. The top ten clonotypes cover under 30% of the sample.

The chain couples TRBV29-1 to TRBJ1-1; TRBD1 matches 7 bases in the middle. This receptor was identified in a human donor in good health. Specimen: blood. DNA sequence: TGCAGCGTTACAGGACAGGCAGGTTGGATTCCTGAAGCTTTCTTT. The resulting protein is CSVTGQAGWIPEAFF.